What follows are 17 T cell receptor beta chains derived from one specimen sequenced in a study of OX40 agonist ivuxolimab in advanced cancers. Only in-frame clones appear in the TCRdb table, and some are missing; sequencing was by immunoSEQ multiplex PCR. This table holds 55,000 to 75,000 clones, roughly 90% found once. The sample consisted of CD4+ or CD8+ T cells sorted from blood, taken in a trial of the OX40 agonist ivuxolimab. The receptors were sampled from an adult with an advanced solid tumor such as melanoma, head and neck, liver or kidney cancer.

The gene calls are TRBV6-5 and TRBJ1-2; a possible D gene is TRBD1 (5 bases). V was clipped by 11 bases and J by 8 bases, with 12 bases between them. The germline V gene encodes CDR1 MNHEY and CDR2 SVGAGI. This CDR3 comprises 10 residues. The CDR3 DNA sequence: TGTGCCGCGGGGCGTAACGGCTACACCTTC. Translating it yields CAAGRNGYTF.

The chain couples TRBV7-2 to TRBJ2-7; D is ambiguous. V was clipped by 1 base and J by 3 bases, with 10 bases between them. The CDR3 consists of 14 residues. The germline V gene has CDR1 SGHTA and CDR2 FQGNSA. Written as DNA, the CDR3 is TGTGCCAGCAGCTTAGAGAGGAGTCGCTACGAGCAGTACTTC. Residues: CASSLERSRYEQYF.

This clone came up a few times. J is TRBJ2-1 and V is TRBV2, with D tentatively TRBD2 (5 bases). V was shortened by 6 bases and J by 1 base, with 13 bases between the two germline ends. CDR1 SNHLY and CDR2 FYNNEI come from the germline V gene. This CDR3 is 15 amino acids long. CDR3 bases: TGTGCCAGCAGGAATCTAGCTGGGTCCTACAATGAGCAGTTCTTC. It is translated as CASRNLAGSYNEQFF.

V and J are TRBV6-5 and TRBJ2-7; 9 positions match TRBD1. Germline V lookup: CDR1 MNHEY, CDR2 SVGAGI. Losses at the gene ends were 7 bases for V and 6 bases for J; bases not matched to a gene: 13. The CDR3 is 15 residues long. The CDR3 sequence: CASNDPGTGISEQYF. The CDR3 nucleotides read TGTGCCAGCAACGACCCCGGGACAGGGATAAGCGAGCAGTACTTC.

The chain is built from TRBV7-2 and TRBJ2-1; TRBD2 aligns across 11 bases. CDR3 length: 16 residues. Per germline, CDR1 SGHTA and CDR2 FQGNSA. J was trimmed by 5 bases and V by 3 bases; bases with no gene match: 6. CDR3 bases: TGTGCCAGCAGCTTTTTTAGCGGGGGGGCAAACAATGAGCAGTTCTTC. Protein sequence: CASSFFSGGANNEQFF.

The chain couples TRBV30 to TRBJ1-3, with a tentative D call TRBD1 (6 bases). The CDR3 is 15 amino acids. CDR1 GTSNPN and CDR2 SVGIG come from the germline V gene (reference sequence). Trimming took off 0 bases at V and 2 bases at J, with 11 bases between the two ends. DNA of the CDR3: TGTGCCTGGAGTGTTACGGGGGGCACTGGAAACACCATATATTTT. As protein: CAWSVTGGTGNTIYF. The full variable domain, its missing parts supplied by reference TRBV30 and TRBJ1-3, is SQTIHQWPATLVQPVGSPLSLECTVEGTSNPNLYWYRQAAGRGLQLLFYSVGIGQISSEVPQNLSASRPQDRQFILSSKKLLLSDSGFYLCAWSVTGGTGNTIYFGEGSWLTVV.

A remark on this clone: The sample carries other DNA sequences with the same CDR3. The rearrangement links TRBV29-1 to TRBJ2-5, with D tentatively TRBD1 (6 bases). Between the trimmed V and J ends, which lost 4 bases and 2 bases, there was a span of 11 bases. Germline CDR1 and CDR2: SQVTM and ANQGSEA. CDR3 length: 13 amino acids. CDR3 in DNA: TGCAGCGTTGGGTCAGGGGTACAAGAGACCCAGTACTTC. Protein product: CSVGSGVQETQYF. The full variable domain, with the rest looked up from reference TRBV29-1 and TRBJ2-5, is SAVISQKPSRDICQRGTSLTIQCQVDSQVTMMFWYRQQPGQSLTLIATANQGSEATYESGFVIDKFPISRPNLTFSTLTVSNMSPEDSSIYLCSVGSGVQETQYFGPGTRLLVL.

The chain employs TRBV19 and TRBJ1-1; D call uncertain. The germline V gene encodes CDR1 LNHDA and CDR2 SQIVND (reference sequence). This CDR3 contains 13 residues. V was pared by 6 bases and J by 3 bases, with 11 bases between. For the CDR3, the DNA is TGTGCCAGTAGCGACGGACGGGACACTGAAGCTTTCTTT. Its translation: CASSDGRDTEAFF.

The chain links TRBV5-1 to TRBJ2-1; TRBD2 matches at 10 bases. Trimming cost V 5 bases and J 0 bases; bases outside gene matches: 8. CDR1 and CDR2 from the germline V gene are SGHRS and YFSETQ. This CDR3 contains 17 residues. In DNA form, the CDR3 reads TGCGCCAGCAGTCCGGGACTAGCGTCTTACTCCTACAATGAGCAGTTCTTC. Its translation: CASSPGLASYSYNEQFF.

V gene TRBV5-1 combines with J gene TRBJ2-7, with 7 bases lining up with TRBD1. Per germline, CDR1 SGHRS and CDR2 YFSETQ. The CDR3 length is 14 residues. J gave up 6 bases and V 4 bases, and 10 bases lay outside the gene matches. The CDR3 protein is CASSPGQPPAEQYF. CDR3 sequence (DNA): TGCGCCAGCAGCCCGGGACAGCCTCCAGCCGAGCAGTACTTC.

The chain recombines TRBV28 with TRBJ1-5; D is perhaps TRBD1 (5 bases). Germline CDR1 is MDHEN and CDR2 is SYDVKM. V lost 3 bases and J lost 7, with 13 bases in between. CDR3 length: 14 amino acids. CDR3 residues: CASSFGGGKQPQHF. CDR3 DNA: TGTGCCAGCAGTTTTGGCGGGGGTAAACAGCCCCAGCATTTT.

This rearrangement joins TRBV6-5 to TRBJ1-5, with 8 bases matching TRBD1. The germline CDR1 and CDR2 sequences are MNHEY and SVGAGI. Germline trimming cut 6 bases from V and 6 bases from J; bases unmatched to any gene: 7. This CDR3 is built from 14 residues. The CDR3 sequence is CASRGGQGRQPQHF. DNA for the CDR3: TGTGCCAGCAGGGGAGGACAGGGTCGTCAGCCCCAGCATTTT.

Only one count was recorded for this clone. The CDR3 nucleotides are TGTGCCACCAATTGGGGGACGAACACCGGGGAGCTGTTTTTT. This gives the protein CATNWGTNTGELFF. The rearrangement uses TRBV6-5 and TRBJ2-2; D may match TRBD1 or TRBD2 (5 bases each). Trimming took 10 bases from V and 0 from J, leaving 12 bases between them. Per germline, CDR1 MNHEY and CDR2 SVGAGI. This CDR3 has 14 residues.

The chain links TRBV10-3 to TRBJ2-1, with TRBD1 identical over 10 bases. The junction had 4 bases not matched to a gene; V was cut back by 1 base and J by 7 bases. Looked up from germline, CDR1 is ENHRY and CDR2 is SYGVKD. The length of the CDR3 is 15 residues. This CDR3 reads CAISEWTGGGNEQFF. The CDR3 DNA reads as TGTGCCATCAGTGAGTGGACAGGGGGTGGGAATGAGCAGTTCTTC.

V is TRBV7-2 and J is TRBJ2-7; 12 bases match TRBD2. Per germline, CDR1 SGHTA and CDR2 FQGNSA. The CDR3 is 15 amino acids. The trim removed 2 bases at V and 4 bases at J, leaving 3 bases unmatched. The CDR3 DNA sequence: TGTGCCAGCAGCTTAATGACTAGCGGGGGTTACGAGCAGTACTTC. Encoded protein: CASSLMTSGGYEQYF. Together with reference TRBV7-2 and TRBJ2-7, the CDR3 gives the full variable domain: GAGVSQSPSNKVTEKGKDVELRCDPISGHTALYWYRQSLGQGLEFLIYFQGNSAPDKSGLPSDRFSAERTGGSVSTLTIQRTQQEDSAVYLCASSLMTSGGYEQYFGPGTRLTVT.

The chain carries TRBV5-1 and TRBJ2-5; 7 nucleotides agree with TRBD2. Germline CDR1 SGHRS, CDR2 YFSETQ. V shed 3 bases and J 3 bases; nucleotides not matched to a gene: 8. The CDR3 consists of 15 residues. This CDR3 is CASSWGMGGKETQYF. Here the CDR3 DNA reads TGCGCCAGCAGCTGGGGGATGGGAGGGAAAGAGACCCAGTACTTC.

This clone was seen only once. V and J are TRBV14 and TRBJ2-7; D unclear. Germline CDR1 is SGHDN and CDR2 is FVKESK. The CDR3 length is 12 residues. Trimming removed 4 bases from V and 4 bases from J, with 8 bases in between. CDR3 amino acids: CASSRQGYEQYF. As DNA, the CDR3 is TGTGCCAGCAGCCGACAAGGGTACGAGCAGTACTTC.